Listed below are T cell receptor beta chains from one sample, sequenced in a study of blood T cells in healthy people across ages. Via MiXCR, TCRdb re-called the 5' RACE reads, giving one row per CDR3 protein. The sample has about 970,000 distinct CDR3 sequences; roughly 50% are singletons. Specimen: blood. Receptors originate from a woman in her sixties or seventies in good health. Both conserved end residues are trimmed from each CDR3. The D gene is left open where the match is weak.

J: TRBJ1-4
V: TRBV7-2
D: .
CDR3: ASSSNREQGGKLF

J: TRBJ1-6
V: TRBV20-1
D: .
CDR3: SAEVTYNSPLH

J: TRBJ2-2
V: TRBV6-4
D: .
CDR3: ASRPGQNTGELF

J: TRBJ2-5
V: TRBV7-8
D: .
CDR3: ASSLTRRTPMAQY

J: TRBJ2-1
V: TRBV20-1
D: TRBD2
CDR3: SARDSLAGGVGEQF

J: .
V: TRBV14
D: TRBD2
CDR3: ASSQDGGLAREQY

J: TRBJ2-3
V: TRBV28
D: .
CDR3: ASSLPLASTDTQY

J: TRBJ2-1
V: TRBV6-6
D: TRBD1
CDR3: ASSYSTGQGSNEQF

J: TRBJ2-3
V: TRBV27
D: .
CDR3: ASSFSDLTDTQY

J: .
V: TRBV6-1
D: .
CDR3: ASSENQPRAKNIQY

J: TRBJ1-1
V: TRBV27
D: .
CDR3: ASQVPGTEAF

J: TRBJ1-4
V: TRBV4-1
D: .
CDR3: ASSHSGSGNEKLF

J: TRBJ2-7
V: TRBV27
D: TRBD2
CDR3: ASSPRSGTPNYEQY

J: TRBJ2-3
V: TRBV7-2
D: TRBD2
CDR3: ASSQTSGSPDTQY

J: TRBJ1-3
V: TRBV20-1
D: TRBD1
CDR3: SARDQGEGGNTIY

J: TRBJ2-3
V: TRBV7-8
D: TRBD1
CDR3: ASSQTGPMSTDTQY

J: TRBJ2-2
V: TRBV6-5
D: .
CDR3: ASRAANTGELF

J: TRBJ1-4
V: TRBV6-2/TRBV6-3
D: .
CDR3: ASTEIATNERLF

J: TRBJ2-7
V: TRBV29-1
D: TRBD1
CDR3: SVGSATGVHEQY

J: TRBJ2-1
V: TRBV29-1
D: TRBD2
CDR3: SAILAGAGNEQF

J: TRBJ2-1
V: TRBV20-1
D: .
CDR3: SARDSQPCRVYNEQF

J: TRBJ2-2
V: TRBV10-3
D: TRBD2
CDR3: AISEHLLAGNTGELF

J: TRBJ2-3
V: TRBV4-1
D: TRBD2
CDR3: ASRHGPGLAVTDTQY

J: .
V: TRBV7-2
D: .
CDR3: ASSLSWDPGMGEQY

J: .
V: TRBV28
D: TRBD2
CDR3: ASKTSGSGEQF

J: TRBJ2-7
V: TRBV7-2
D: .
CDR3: ASSLGGGISYEQY

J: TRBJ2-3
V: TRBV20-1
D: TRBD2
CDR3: SARDLAGVATSTDTQY

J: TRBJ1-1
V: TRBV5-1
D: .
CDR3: ASSPTGSENTEAF

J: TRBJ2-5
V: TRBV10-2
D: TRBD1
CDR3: ASRPGQKIQETQY

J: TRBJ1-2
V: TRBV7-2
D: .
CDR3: ASSSLGGGSYGYT

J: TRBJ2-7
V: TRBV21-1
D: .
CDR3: ASGRQKASSYEQY

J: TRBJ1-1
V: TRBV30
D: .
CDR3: AWSALRGGYTEAF

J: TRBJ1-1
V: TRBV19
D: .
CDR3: ASSIRTANTEAF

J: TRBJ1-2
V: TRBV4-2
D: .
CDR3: ASSQDDRSYGYT

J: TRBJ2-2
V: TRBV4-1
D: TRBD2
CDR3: ASSQGTSGELF

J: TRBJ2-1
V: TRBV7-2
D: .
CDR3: ASRQRYNEQF

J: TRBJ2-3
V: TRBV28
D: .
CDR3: ASSLWAAKTSTDTQY

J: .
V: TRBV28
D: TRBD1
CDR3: ASTRRGLRDRALYEQY

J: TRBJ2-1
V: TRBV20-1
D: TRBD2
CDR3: SARPGLAGVGEQF

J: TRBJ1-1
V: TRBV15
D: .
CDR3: ATSREGTGWAEAF

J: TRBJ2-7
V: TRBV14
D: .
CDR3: ASSQFLTGYEQY

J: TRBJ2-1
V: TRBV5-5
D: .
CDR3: ASSTRTGGSTSGRKYNEQF

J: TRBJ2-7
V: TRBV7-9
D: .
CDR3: ASSLEVSPYEQY

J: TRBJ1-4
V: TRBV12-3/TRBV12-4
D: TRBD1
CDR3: ASTGQGTTRNEKLF

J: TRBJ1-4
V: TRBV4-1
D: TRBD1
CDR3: ASSQDPGQGINEKLF

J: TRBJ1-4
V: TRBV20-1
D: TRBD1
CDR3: SAPTGGYEKLF

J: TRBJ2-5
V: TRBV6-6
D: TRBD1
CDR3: ASSTGTEETQY

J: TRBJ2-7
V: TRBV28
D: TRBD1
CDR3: ASRQGTAYEQY

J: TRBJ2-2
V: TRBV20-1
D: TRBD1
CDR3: SAPTGGRTGELF